The clone carrying this TCR beta chain was detected only once. The entry originates in a study of blood T cell repertoires in COVID-19. On the study more broadly: Some COVID-19 samples were acute and others convalescent; all came from the United States, Italy and Spain. The analysed material was cDNA or gDNA that came from T cells, B-cell-depleted T cells, or PBMCs.

Method: immunoSEQ multiplex PCR; TCRdb's copy keeps in-frame clones and lacks some. The sample carries 200,000 to 250,000 clones, roughly 84% recorded once. V shed 2 bases and J 5 bases; nucleotides not matched to a gene: 5. CDR1 is MNHNS, CDR2 SASEGT, per germline. The CDR3 totals 14 residues. V gene TRBV6-1 combines with J gene TRBJ1-2, with 7 bases aligning to TRBD1. This receptor was identified in a woman older than 75 with acute or convalescent COVID-19. Sequencing was carried out using peripheral blood. The CDR3 here is CASSERQGDYGYTF. DNA for the CDR3: TGTGCCAGCAGTGAACGGCAGGGGGATTATGGCTACACCTTC.